These 13 T cell receptor beta chains were all obtained from the same sample, sequenced in a study of glioma-infiltrating T cells. TCR alpha and beta CDR3 regions were amplified from RNA using iRepertoire nested multiplex PCR. TCRdb independently ran MiXCR on the multiplex PCR reads; one entry per CDR3 protein. Altogether about 130,000 distinct CDR3 sequences are present, approximately 26% being singletons, with the ten largest covering 25% to 30%. Sequencing was performed on glioma tissue, nonneoplastic brain tissue, or PBMCs (not recorded which). The source is a human donor with low-grade glioma or glioblastoma, undergoing nonglioma brain surgery, or in good health (not recorded which).

This clonotype was observed a few times. J is TRBJ1-1 and V is TRBV20-1, with 9 bases matching TRBD1. V was clipped by 3 bases and J by 5 bases; unmatched bases: 4. The length of the CDR3 is 13 residues. The V gene's germline CDR1 is DFQATT and CDR2 SNEGSKA (reference sequence). Written as DNA, the CDR3 is TGCAGTGCTAGCGCGACAGGGGGGACTGAAGCTTTCTTT. This gives the protein CSASATGGTEAFF.

There are many counts of this clonotype. The rearrangement joins TRBV7-6 to TRBJ2-5; D is perhaps TRBD1 (5 bases). The CDR3 totals 13 residues. Germline V CDR1 and CDR2: SGHVS, FNYEAQ. V was pared by 1 base and J by 9 bases, with 12 bases between. The CDR3 loop is CASSLEGSLAQYF. Here the CDR3 DNA reads TGTGCCAGCAGCTTAGAGGGGTCCTTGGCCCAGTACTTC.

The chain joins TRBV28 to TRBJ2-7; TRBD1 aligns across 7 bases. The CDR3 has 14 residues. Germline loops: CDR1 MDHEN, CDR2 SYDVKM. V lost 5 bases to trimming and J lost 2 bases; unmatched junction nucleotides: 6. CDR3 bases: TGTGCCAGCAGTACGGGGACAGCAGCCTACGAGCAGTACGTC. Residues: CASSTGTAAYEQYV.

CDR3 protein: CASSLSPGRTEAFF. In DNA form, the CDR3 reads TGCGCCAGCAGCTTGTCCCCAGGGCGGACTGAAGCTTTCTTT. The rearrangement uses TRBV5-1 and TRBJ1-1; D possibly corresponds to TRBD1 (5 bases). V was clipped by 1 base and J by 5 bases, with 12 bases between them. Germline CDR1 and CDR2: SGHRS and YFSETQ. The CDR3 length is 14 residues. Full variable domain (outside the CDR3, taken from reference TRBV5-1 and TRBJ1-1): KAGVTQTPRYLIKTRGQQVTLSCSPISGHRSVSWYQQTPGQGLQFLFEYFSETQRNKGNFPGRFSGRQFSNSRSEMNVSTLELGDSALYLCASSLSPGRTEAFFGQGTRLTVV.

The chain recombines TRBV28 with TRBJ2-1, with a weak D call TRBD2 (5 bases). The CDR3 covers 14 residues. V was cut by 9 bases and J by 7 bases, with 19 bases left in between. The V gene's germline CDR1 is MDHEN and CDR2 SYDVKM. Here the CDR3 reads CASTGRAGVNEQFF. In nucleotides, the CDR3 is TGTGCCAGTACGGGAAGGGCCGGGGTTAATGAGCAGTTCTTC.

This clonotype was found many times. The chain couples TRBV6-1 to TRBJ1-4; 9 positions match TRBD1. The J segment lost 7 bases and the V segment lost 8 bases, leaving 8 bases of the junction unmatched. The CDR3 runs 14 residues. In germline, CDR1 is MNHNS, CDR2 SASEGT. In DNA form, the CDR3 reads TGTGCCAGCTCGCCGGGACAGGGCCGTGAAAAACTGTTTTTT. This encodes CASSPGQGREKLFF.

This clonotype was counted only a few times. This CDR3 reads CASRGTSRSTDTQYF. DNA for the CDR3: TGTGCCAGCAGGGGGACTAGCAGAAGCACAGATACGCAGTATTTT. This chain joins TRBV2 and TRBJ2-3, with 9 bases lining up with TRBD2. Germline V gene data show CDR1 as SNHLY and CDR2 as FYNNEI. The CDR3 extends over 15 amino acids. With 6 bases clipped from V and 0 bases from J, the junction kept 4 bases outside the gene matches.

This clonotype was seen ten or more times. The rearrangement links TRBV20-1 to TRBJ1-5, with TRBD1 as a possible D gene (5 bases). The V and J ends lost 3 bases and 0 bases respectively, with 6 bases between them. CDR1 is DFQATT, CDR2 SNEGSKA, per germline (reference sequence). The CDR3 length is 13 residues. CDR3 nucleotide sequence: TGCAGTGCTAGGACAGTTAGCAATCAGCCCCAGCATTTT. It encodes CSARTVSNQPQHF.

Written as DNA, the CDR3 is TGTGCCAGCAGCTTAGGTTTGAATAGGGACAGGGATTTTACTGAAGCTTTCTTT. Its translation: CASSLGLNRDRDFTEAFF. The V and J genes are TRBV7-9 and TRBJ1-1; TRBD1 matches at 9 bases. This CDR3 comprises 18 residues. From germline, CDR1 is SEHNR and CDR2 FQNEAQ (reference sequence). After removal of 1 base from V and 5 bases from J, the junction contained 14 bases not matched to a gene.

With regard to this clonotype: A read error may be the cause here, since a much bigger clone is one base away. J is TRBJ1-5 and V is TRBV6-1; 7 bases align to TRBD1. There are 14 residues in the CDR3. V trimming: 6 bases; J trimming: 5 bases; junction bases outside the gene matches: 7. CDR1 is MNHNS, CDR2 SASEGT, per germline. Written as DNA, the CDR3 is TGTGCCAGCAGCGCCGACAGGGTGTATCAGCCCCAGCATTTT. Translated, it gives CASSADRVYQPQHF.

The rearrangement links TRBV12-3 or TRBV12-4 to TRBJ1-5; possible D gene TRBD1, 5 bases. The CDR3 length is 14 residues. Trimming pared 3 bases from V and 3 bases from J, leaving 9 bases between. This CDR3 is CASSFSGSNQPQHF. The CDR3 coding sequence is TGTGCCAGCAGTTTTTCAGGGTCCAATCAGCCCCAGCATTTT.

The rearrangement uses TRBV7-9 and TRBJ2-1; D unresolved. V gave up 9 bases and J gave up 7 bases, with 22 bases separating them. This CDR3 region has 15 residues. Germline V gene lookup returns CDR1 SEHNR and CDR2 FQNEAQ (reference sequence). In DNA form, the CDR3 reads TGTGCCAGGGATTCCAGGCAGCCAGCGAGTAATGAGCAGTTCTTC. It codes for CARDSRQPASNEQFF.

The sample holds a few counts of this clonotype. The V call is TRBV7-9, the J call TRBJ1-4, with TRBD1 matching 8 bases. The CDR3 is 15 amino acids. J was trimmed by 7 bases and V by 6 bases; bases with no gene match: 10. Germline V gene lookup returns CDR1 SEHNR and CDR2 FQNEAQ (reference sequence). As DNA, the CDR3 is TGTGCCAGCAGTTTTCTACAGGGGGGGAGTGAAAAACTGTTTTTT. This encodes CASSFLQGGSEKLFF. Full variable domain (outside the CDR3, taken from reference TRBV7-9 and TRBJ1-4): DTGVSQNPRHKITKRGQNVTFRCDPISEHNRLYWYRQTLGQGPEFLTYFQNEAQLEKSRLLSDRFSAERPKGSFSTLEIQRTEQGDSAMYLCASSFLQGGSEKLFFGSGTQLSVL.